The present entry profiles one TCR beta chain with its context. Its specific antigen is unknown. Base qualities are not provided; no much larger clone lies one nucleotide away. Peripheral blood was donated by five healthy children aged roughly 15-60 months who were having elective routine surgery, plus five healthy nonsmoking adults. A FACSAria III cell sorter was used to sort live, Annexin V-negative naive CD8+ T cells (CD3+CD8+CD45RA+CCR7+). Each sample yielded roughly 20,000 to 100,000 sorted naive CD8+ T cells. Ficoll-Paque density gradient centrifugation was used to isolate mononuclear cells from diluted blood. Before sorting, mononuclear cells were cryopreserved in about 10% DMSO plus 90% FBS and kept long term at -150 degrees C. Thawed cells were stained with Annexin V and antibodies against CD3, CD8, CCR7 and CD45RA. Genomic DNA was extracted from snap-frozen sorted cell pellets with the DNeasy Blood and Tissue Kit.

Trimming takes 7 bases from V and 0 bases from J, and the germline ends sit 10 bases apart. The CDR3, cysteine through phenylalanine, is 13 amino acids long. Just CDR3 DNA is preserved here, 39 bases in frame from base 1. From the germline V gene, CDR1 is SQVTM and CDR2 is ANQGSEA. This sample was taken from a study of naive CD8 T cells in extremely preterm neonates (dated by TCRdb to 2016 to 2017). Looking at the study overall: The abstract gives the adult participants' age range as 25-50 years, whereas the methods give 20-50 years. The study compared the TCRbeta CDR3 repertoires of sorted naive CD8+ T cells among four age groups: extremely preterm neonates, term neonates, young children and adults.

Study-wide findings and limitations: Significantly lower iChao1 richness than in all other age groups (p < 0.05) and an even clone distribution were observed in preterm neonates, indicating a less rich repertoire. As limitations, the authors pointed to a small sample size and variable productive template counts among preterm samples. Compared with the older groups, preterm CDR3s were shorter and closer to germline, carrying fewer N additions and showing less junctional trimming. Preterm neonates shared more CDR3 nucleotide sequences (around 2.7%) than term neonates (approximately 0.4%), young children (approximately 0.03%) and adults (around 0.01%). Prospective longitudinal studies of preterm and term neonates were called for by the authors so that T cell development could be tracked within individuals.

A two-step, bias-controlled multiplex PCR was used to amplify TCRbeta CDR3 regions from genomic DNA. Primers specific for every TRBV and TRBJ gene segment were included in the multiplex PCR. The immunoSEQ Assay was used to generate TCRbeta repertoire data. The original pipeline was this. To merge closely related sequences, reads went through filtering and clustering using a relative-frequency ratio and a modified nearest-neighbor algorithm. IMGT annotation was followed for the assignment of V, D and J genes to CDR3 sequences. Template counts were corrected for PCR amplification bias by normalization and were quantified against synthetic TCR CDR3 analog sequences. Only unique productive sequences, defined as in-frame CDR3 sequences lacking stop codons, were included in the analyses. Clonality, defined as 1 minus Pielou's evenness, and iChao1 richness were computed with the immunoSEQ Analyzer software. JMP was used for statistical testing, with Student's t-test or a non-parametric test applied depending on Shapiro-Wilk normality results. Imported from immuneACCESS, the table was reduced by TCRdb to in-frame sequences with V and J called. These copies leave out some clones; in studies compared against another copy, an unresolved V gene accounts for under half, and the cause of the remainder is not known. D and trimming were read from the DNA, whereas the V and J calls and clone size are those reported in that table. This sample comprises thousands of clones, around 97% of them detected only once. Of the sample, about 0.36% is held by the ten largest clones.

This chain joins TRBV29-1 to TRBJ1-3; no D segment can be confidently identified. Sequenced input: naive CD8+ T cells from blood. The receptor was derived from a human donor in good health. The CDR3 protein: CSARRPSGNTIYF. The nucleotide sequence reads TGCAGCGCTAGGAGACCCTCTGGAAACACCATATATTTT.